A selection of T cell receptor beta chains follows, all from one sample in a study of tumor and adjacent non-tumor tissue in lung cancer. MiXCR was run by TCRdb on the multiplex PCR reads, yielding one entry per CDR3 protein. The sample carries more than 45,000 distinct CDR3 sequences, more than 55% recorded once. Sequencing was carried out using distant non-tumor lung tissue. The receptors come from a woman in her 70s with non-small cell lung cancer. The CDR3 runs from the conserved cysteine through the conserved F or W. A D gene is named only where the DNA matches it firmly. Size is stated for part of the rows, as once, few or many counts, or as a class when the clone is expanded.

v_gene: TRBV5-6
abundance: .
j_gene: TRBJ2-1
d_gene: .
CDR3nt: TGTGCCAGCAGTTTGGGACCCCAGAAAGAGGACGAGCAGTTCTTC
CDR3aa: CASSLGPQKEDEQFF

v_gene: TRBV29-1
abundance: many
j_gene: TRBJ2-1
d_gene: TRBD1
CDR3nt: TGCAGCGCTCCATCCAGGGGGCGCAACAATGAGCAGTTCTTC
CDR3aa: CSAPSRGRNNEQFF

v_gene: TRBV5-4
abundance: .
j_gene: TRBJ2-7
d_gene: .
CDR3nt: TGTGCCAGCGGCCGAGGGACACCGGCATGGGAGCAGTACTTC
CDR3aa: CASGRGTPAWEQYF

v_gene: TRBV5-4
abundance: .
j_gene: TRBJ1-3
d_gene: .
CDR3nt: TGTGTCAGCAGTCGACCGGGACATGGTACTGGAGACACCATATATTTT
CDR3aa: CVSSRPGHGTGDTIYF

v_gene: TRBV29-1
abundance: many
j_gene: TRBJ2-7
d_gene: .
CDR3nt: TGCAGCGTCCGTGGGGGCCCTATGGACGAGCAGTACTTC
CDR3aa: CSVRGGPMDEQYF

v_gene: TRBV2
abundance: .
j_gene: TRBJ1-1
d_gene: .
CDR3nt: TGTGCCAGCAGTGACACAGAGTCCGGGAACACTGAAGCTTTCTTT
CDR3aa: CASSDTESGNTEAFF

v_gene: TRBV11-3
abundance: .
j_gene: TRBJ2-3
d_gene: .
CDR3nt: TGTGTCAGCAGCTATGTGCAGGGGACAGATACGCAGTATTTT
CDR3aa: CVSSYVQGTDTQYF

v_gene: TRBV7-2
abundance: .
j_gene: TRBJ1-5
d_gene: TRBD1
CDR3nt: TGTGCCAGCAGCTTGCCAGGGGGGATTGGCAATCAGCCCCAGCATTTT
CDR3aa: CASSLPGGIGNQPQHF

v_gene: TRBV12-3/TRBV12-4
abundance: .
j_gene: TRBJ2-1
d_gene: TRBD2
CDR3nt: TGTGCCAGCAGGCCAACCAGGACTAGCTTATACAATGAGCAGTTCTTC
CDR3aa: CASRPTRTSLYNEQFF

v_gene: TRBV6-1
abundance: .
j_gene: TRBJ2-5
d_gene: .
CDR3nt: TGTGCCAGCGTGTTTCAGCAAGAGACCCAGTACTTC
CDR3aa: CASVFQQETQYF

v_gene: TRBV6-6
abundance: .
j_gene: TRBJ2-7
d_gene: .
CDR3nt: TGTGCCAGCAGTTTCTGCTCCTACGGGCAGTACTTC
CDR3aa: CASSFCSYGQYF

v_gene: TRBV5-6
abundance: .
j_gene: TRBJ2-5
d_gene: .
CDR3nt: TGTGCCAGCAGCCGCTTGGGGGGTCTGGTTGAGACCCAGTACTTC
CDR3aa: CASSRLGGLVETQYF

v_gene: TRBV6-2/TRBV6-3
abundance: .
j_gene: TRBJ2-3
d_gene: TRBD2
CDR3nt: TGTGCCAGCATGCGACCGGGTCTAGCGGAAACAGATACGCAGTATTTT
CDR3aa: CASMRPGLAETDTQYF

v_gene: TRBV6-2/TRBV6-3
abundance: once
j_gene: TRBJ2-1
d_gene: TRBD2
CDR3nt: TGTGCCAGCAGTTATCCAGGGAGGGGCGATGAGCAGTTCTTC
CDR3aa: CASSYPGRGDEQFF

v_gene: TRBV12-3/TRBV12-4
abundance: .
j_gene: TRBJ1-2
d_gene: .
CDR3nt: TGTGCCAGCACCACAGTCACAGGGAAATACATCTTC
CDR3aa: CASTTVTGKYIF

v_gene: TRBV7-9
abundance: .
j_gene: TRBJ2-5
d_gene: TRBD2
CDR3nt: TGTGCCAACAGCCTCGCACTAGCGGGGAGGCGAGAGACCCAGTACTTC
CDR3aa: CANSLALAGRRETQYF